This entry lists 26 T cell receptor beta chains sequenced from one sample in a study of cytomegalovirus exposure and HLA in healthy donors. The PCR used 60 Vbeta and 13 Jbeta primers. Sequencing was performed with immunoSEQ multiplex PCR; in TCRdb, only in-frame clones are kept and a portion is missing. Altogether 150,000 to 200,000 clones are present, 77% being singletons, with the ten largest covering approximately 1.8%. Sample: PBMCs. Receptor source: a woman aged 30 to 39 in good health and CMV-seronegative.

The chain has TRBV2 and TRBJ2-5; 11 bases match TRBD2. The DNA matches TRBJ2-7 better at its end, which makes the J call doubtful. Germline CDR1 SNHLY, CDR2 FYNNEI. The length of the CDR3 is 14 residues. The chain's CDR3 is CASRLTSGGYEQYF. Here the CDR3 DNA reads TGTGCCAGCAGACTCACTAGCGGGGGATACGAGCAGTACTTC.

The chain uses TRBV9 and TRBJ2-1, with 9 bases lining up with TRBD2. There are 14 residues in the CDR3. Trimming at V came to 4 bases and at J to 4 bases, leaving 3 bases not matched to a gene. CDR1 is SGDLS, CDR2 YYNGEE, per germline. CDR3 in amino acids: CASSPSGAYNEQFF. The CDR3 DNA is TGTGCCAGCAGCCCTAGCGGGGCTTACAATGAGCAGTTCTTC.

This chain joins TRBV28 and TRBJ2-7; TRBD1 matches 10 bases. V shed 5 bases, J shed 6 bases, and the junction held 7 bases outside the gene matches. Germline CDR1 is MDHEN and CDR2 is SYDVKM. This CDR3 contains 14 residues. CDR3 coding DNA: TGTGCCAGCAGTCCCGGGACAGGGGAGGCCGAGCAGTACTTC. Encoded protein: CASSPGTGEAEQYF.

The CDR3 sequence: CASSQIAGTVYEQYF. The CDR3 nucleotides are TGTGCCAGCAGCCAGATAGCGGGGACCGTCTACGAGCAGTACTTC. The genes are TRBV4-2 and TRBJ2-7; TRBD2 aligns across 8 bases. This CDR3 is built from 15 residues. After removal of 3 bases from V and 3 bases from J, the junction contained 7 bases not matched to a gene. The germline V gene has CDR1 LGHNA and CDR2 YNFKEQ.

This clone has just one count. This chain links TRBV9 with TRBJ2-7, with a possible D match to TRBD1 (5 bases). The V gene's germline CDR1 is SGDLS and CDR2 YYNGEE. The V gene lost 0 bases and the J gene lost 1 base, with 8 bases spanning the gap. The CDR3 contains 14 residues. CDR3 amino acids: CASSVAGASYEQYF. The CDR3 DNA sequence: TGTGCCAGCAGCGTAGCTGGGGCGTCCTACGAGCAGTACTTC.

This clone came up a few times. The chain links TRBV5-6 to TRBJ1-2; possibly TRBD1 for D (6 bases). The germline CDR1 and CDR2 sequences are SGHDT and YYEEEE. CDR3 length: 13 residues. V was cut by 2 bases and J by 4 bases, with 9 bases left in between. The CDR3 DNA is TGTGCCAGCAGCTTAGAGGGGGTCTATGGCTACACCTTC. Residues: CASSLEGVYGYTF.

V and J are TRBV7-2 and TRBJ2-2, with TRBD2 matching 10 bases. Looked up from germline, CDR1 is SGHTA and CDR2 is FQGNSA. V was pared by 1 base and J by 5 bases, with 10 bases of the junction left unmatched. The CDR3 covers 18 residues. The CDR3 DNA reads TGTGCCAGCAGCTTAGTCCCCCATAGCGGGAGGATAACCGGGGAGCTGTTTTTT. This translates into CASSLVPHSGRITGELFF.

CDR3 residues: CASSLLGHGSDEQYF. CDR3 nucleotide sequence: TGCGCCAGCAGCTTGCTGGGACACGGTTCCGACGAGCAGTACTTC. The rearrangement joins TRBV5-1 to TRBJ2-7, with D tentatively TRBD1 (6 bases). CDR1 and CDR2 (germline): SGHRS, YFSETQ. V was clipped by 1 base and J by 5 bases, with 16 bases between them. The CDR3 consists of 15 residues.

This CDR3 reads CASSTGTGGNQPQHF. In DNA, the CDR3 is TGTGCCAGCAGCACCGGGACAGGGGGAAATCAGCCCCAGCATTTT. The chain has TRBV6-6 and TRBJ1-5; 11 bases map to TRBD1. V was clipped by 6 bases and J by 4 bases; unmatched bases: 5. Germline CDR1 reads MNHNY; CDR2 reads SVGAGI (reference sequence). CDR3 length: 15 residues.

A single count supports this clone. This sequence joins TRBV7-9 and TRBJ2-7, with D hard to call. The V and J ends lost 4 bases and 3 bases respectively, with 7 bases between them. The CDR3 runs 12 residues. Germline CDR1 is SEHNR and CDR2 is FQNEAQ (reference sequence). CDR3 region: CASSSTVYEQYF. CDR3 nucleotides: TGTGCCAGCAGCTCCACGGTCTACGAGCAGTACTTC. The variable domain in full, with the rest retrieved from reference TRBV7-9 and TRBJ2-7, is DTGVSQNPRHKITKRGQNVTFRCDPISEHNRLYWYRQTLGQGPEFLTYFQNEAQLEKSRLLSDRFSAERPKGSFSTLEIQRTEQGDSAMYLCASSSTVYEQYFGPGTRLTVT.

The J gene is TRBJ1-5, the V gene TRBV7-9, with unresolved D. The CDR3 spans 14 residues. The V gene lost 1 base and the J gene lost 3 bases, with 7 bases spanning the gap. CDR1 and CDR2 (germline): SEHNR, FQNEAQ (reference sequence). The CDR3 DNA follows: TGTGCCAGCAGCTTAGGACAAATCAATCAGCCCCAGCATTTT. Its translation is CASSLGQINQPQHF.

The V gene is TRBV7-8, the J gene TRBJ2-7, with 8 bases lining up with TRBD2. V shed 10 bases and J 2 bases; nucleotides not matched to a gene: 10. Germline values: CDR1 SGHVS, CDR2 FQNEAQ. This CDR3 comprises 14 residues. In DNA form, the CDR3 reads TGTGCCACCGCCTTTCGGGGGGGGGCCTACGAGCAGTACTTC. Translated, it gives CATAFRGGAYEQYF.

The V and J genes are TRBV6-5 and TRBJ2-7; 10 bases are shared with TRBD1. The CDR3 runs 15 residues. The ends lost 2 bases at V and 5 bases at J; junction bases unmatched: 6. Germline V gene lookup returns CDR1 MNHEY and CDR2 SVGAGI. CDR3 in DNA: TGTGCCAGCAGTTACATGAGGGACAGGGGCCACGAGCAGTACTTC. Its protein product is CASSYMRDRGHEQYF.

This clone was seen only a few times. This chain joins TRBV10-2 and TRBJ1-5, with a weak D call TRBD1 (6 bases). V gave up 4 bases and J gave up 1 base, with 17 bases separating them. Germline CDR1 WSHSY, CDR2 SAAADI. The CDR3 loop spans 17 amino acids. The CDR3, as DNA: TGCGCCAGCAGTGCTCTCTACAGGGTTCAGAGCAATCAGCCCCAGCATTTT. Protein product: CASSALYRVQSNQPQHF.

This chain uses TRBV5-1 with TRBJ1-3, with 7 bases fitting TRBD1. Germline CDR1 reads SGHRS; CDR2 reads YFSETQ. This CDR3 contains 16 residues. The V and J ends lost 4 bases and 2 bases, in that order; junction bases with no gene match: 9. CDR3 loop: CASSPSGGRAGNTIYF. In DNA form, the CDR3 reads TGCGCCAGCAGCCCTTCAGGGGGTCGCGCTGGAAACACCATATATTTT.

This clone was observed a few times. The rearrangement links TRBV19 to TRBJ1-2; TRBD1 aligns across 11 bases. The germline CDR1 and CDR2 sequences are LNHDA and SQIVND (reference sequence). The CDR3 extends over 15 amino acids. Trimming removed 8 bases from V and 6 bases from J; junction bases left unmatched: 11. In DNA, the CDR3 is TGTGCCAGTGAACCGGGACAGGGGGATAAGAATGGCTACACCTTC. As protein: CASEPGQGDKNGYTF.

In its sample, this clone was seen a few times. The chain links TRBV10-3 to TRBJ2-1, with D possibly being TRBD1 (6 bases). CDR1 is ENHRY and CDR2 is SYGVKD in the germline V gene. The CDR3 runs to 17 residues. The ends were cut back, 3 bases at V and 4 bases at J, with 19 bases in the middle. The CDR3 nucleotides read TGTGCCATCAGTGAAAAAACAGGGTCCAAAATGTACAATGAGCAGTTCTTC. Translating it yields CAISEKTGSKMYNEQFF.

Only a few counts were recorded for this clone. The CDR3 DNA sequence: TGTGCCAGCAGCCAAGGTCCTAGCGGGCCCTACAATGAGCAGTTCTTC. It specifies CASSQGPSGPYNEQFF. The chain employs TRBV4-2 and TRBJ2-1; 8 bases fit TRBD2. Unmatched junction bases numbered 4, after V lost 1 base and J lost 2 bases. This CDR3 is built from 16 residues. From germline, CDR1 is LGHNA and CDR2 YNFKEQ.

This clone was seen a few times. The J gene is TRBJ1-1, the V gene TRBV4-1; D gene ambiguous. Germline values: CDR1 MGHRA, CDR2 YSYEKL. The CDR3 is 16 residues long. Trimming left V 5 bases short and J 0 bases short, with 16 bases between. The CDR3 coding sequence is TGCGCCAGCAGCGAAAGACCCTGGGAGATGAACACTGAAGCTTTCTTT. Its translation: CASSERPWEMNTEAFF.

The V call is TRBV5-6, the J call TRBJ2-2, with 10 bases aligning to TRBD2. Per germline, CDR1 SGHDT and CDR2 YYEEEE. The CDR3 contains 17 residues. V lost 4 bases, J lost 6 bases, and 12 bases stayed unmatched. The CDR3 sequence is CASSIGLADWGSGELFF. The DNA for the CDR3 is TGTGCCAGCAGCATCGGACTAGCGGACTGGGGGTCCGGGGAGCTGTTTTTT.

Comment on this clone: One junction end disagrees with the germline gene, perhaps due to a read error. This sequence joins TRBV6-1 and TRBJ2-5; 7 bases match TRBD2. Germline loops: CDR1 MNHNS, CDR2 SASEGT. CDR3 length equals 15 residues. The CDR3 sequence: CASRVGGIPQEAQYF. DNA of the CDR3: TGTGCCAGCCGAGTGGGGGGGATACCTCAAGAGGCCCAGTACTTC.

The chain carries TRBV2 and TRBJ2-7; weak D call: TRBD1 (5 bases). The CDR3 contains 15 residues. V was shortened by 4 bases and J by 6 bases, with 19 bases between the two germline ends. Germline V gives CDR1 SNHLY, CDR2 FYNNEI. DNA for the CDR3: TGTGCCAGCAGTGTAAAGGGGCGGACCAGCGCCGAGCAGTACTTC. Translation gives CASSVKGRTSAEQYF.

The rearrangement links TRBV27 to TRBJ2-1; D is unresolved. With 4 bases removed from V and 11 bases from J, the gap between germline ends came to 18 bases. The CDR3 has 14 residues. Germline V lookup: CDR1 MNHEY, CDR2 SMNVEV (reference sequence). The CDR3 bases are TGTGCCAGCAGTTATCGAGCCGATTCATCCCAGCAGTTCTTC. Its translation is CASSYRADSSQQFF.

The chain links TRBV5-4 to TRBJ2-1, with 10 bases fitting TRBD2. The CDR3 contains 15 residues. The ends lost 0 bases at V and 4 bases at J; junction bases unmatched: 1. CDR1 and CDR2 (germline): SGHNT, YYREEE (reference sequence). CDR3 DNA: TGTGCCAGCAGCTTGGATAGCGGGAGGTACAATGAGCAGTTCTTC. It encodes CASSLDSGRYNEQFF.

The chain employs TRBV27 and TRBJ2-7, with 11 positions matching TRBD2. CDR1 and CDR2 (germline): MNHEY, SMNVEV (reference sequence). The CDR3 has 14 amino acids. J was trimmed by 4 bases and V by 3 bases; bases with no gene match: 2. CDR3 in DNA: TGTGCCAGCAGTTTCATAGCGGGAGGGTACGAGCAGTACTTC. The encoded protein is CASSFIAGGYEQYF.

The CDR3 region has the DNA TGTGCCAGTAGTATATTGCTGGGACAGACTGAAGCTTTCTTT. Its protein is CASSILLGQTEAFF. V usage is TRBV19 and J usage is TRBJ1-1; the match to TRBD1 covers 7 bases. V gave up 2 bases and J gave up 5 bases; unmatched junction bases: 5. Germline values: CDR1 LNHDA, CDR2 SQIVND (reference sequence). The CDR3 is 14 residues long.